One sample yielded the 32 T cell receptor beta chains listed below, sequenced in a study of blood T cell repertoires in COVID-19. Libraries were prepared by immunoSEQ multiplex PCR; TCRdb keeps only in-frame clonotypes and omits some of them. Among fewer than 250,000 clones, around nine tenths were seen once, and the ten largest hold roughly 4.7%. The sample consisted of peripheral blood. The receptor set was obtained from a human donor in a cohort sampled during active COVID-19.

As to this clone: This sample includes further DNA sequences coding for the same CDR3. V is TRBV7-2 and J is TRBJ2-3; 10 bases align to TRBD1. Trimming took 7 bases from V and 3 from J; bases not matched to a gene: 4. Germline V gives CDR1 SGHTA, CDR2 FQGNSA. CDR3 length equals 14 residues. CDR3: CASKRDRGTDTQYF. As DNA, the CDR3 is TGTGCCAGCAAGAGGGACAGGGGAACAGATACGCAGTATTTT.

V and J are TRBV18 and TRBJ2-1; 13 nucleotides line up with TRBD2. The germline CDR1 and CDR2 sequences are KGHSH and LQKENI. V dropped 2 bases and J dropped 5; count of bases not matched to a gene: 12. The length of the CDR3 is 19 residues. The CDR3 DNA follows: TGTGCCAGCTCACCAGGGCCTACTAGCGGGAGGGCCCTAAACAATGAGCAGTTCTTC. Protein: CASSPGPTSGRALNNEQFF.

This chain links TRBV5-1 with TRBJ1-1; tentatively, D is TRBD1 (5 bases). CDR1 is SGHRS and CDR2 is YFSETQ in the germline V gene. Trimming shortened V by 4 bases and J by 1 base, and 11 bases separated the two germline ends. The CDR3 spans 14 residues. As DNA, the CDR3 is TGCGCCAGCAGCCAAAATACAGGGAACACTGAAGCTTTCTTT. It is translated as CASSQNTGNTEAFF. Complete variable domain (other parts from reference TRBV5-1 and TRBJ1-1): KAGVTQTPRYLIKTRGQQVTLSCSPISGHRSVSWYQQTPGQGLQFLFEYFSETQRNKGNFPGRFSGRQFSNSRSEMNVSTLELGDSALYLCASSQNTGNTEAFFGQGTRLTVV.

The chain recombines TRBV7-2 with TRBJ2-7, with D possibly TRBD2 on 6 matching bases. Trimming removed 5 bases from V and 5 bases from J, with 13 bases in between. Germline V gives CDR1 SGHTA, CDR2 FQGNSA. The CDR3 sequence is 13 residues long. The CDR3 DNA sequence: TGTGCCAGCAGCCCGGGACTTAGGAACGAGCAGTACTTC. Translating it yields CASSPGLRNEQYF. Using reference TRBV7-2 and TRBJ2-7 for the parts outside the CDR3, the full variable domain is GAGVSQSPSNKVTEKGKDVELRCDPISGHTALYWYRQSLGQGLEFLIYFQGNSAPDKSGLPSDRFSAERTGGSVSTLTIQRTQQEDSAVYLCASSPGLRNEQYFGPGTRLTVT.

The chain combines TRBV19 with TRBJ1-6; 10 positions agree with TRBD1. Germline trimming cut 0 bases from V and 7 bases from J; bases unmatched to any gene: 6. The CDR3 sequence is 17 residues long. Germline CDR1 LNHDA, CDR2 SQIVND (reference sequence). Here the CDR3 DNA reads TGTGCCAGTAGTATAGAATTTGACAGGGGGCGAAATTCACCCCTCCACTTT. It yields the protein CASSIEFDRGRNSPLHF.

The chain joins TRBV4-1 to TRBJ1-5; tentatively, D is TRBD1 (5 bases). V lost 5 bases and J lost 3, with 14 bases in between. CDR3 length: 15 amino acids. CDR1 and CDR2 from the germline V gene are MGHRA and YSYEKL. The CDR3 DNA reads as TGCGCCAGCAGCGGGGGAGGGCTAACCAATCAGCCCCAGCATTTT. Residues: CASSGGGLTNQPQHF.

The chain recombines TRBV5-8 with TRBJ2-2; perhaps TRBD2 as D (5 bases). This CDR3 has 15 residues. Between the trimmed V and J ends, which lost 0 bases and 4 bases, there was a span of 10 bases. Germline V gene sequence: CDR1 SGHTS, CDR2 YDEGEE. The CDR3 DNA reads TGTGCCAGCAGCTTGGGCTACCGGGGCACCGGGGAGCTGTTTTTT. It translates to CASSLGYRGTGELFF.

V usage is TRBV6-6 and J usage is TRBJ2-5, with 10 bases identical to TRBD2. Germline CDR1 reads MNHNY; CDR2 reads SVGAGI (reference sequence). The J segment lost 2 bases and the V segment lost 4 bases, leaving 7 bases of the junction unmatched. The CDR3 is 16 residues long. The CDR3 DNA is TGTGCCAGCAGTTTAAGCGGGGGGGCCCGTCAAGAGACCCAGTACTTC. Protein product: CASSLSGGARQETQYF.

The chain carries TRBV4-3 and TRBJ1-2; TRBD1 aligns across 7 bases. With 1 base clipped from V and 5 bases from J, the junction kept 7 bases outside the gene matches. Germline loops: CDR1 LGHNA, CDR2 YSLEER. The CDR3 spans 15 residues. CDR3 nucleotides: TGCGCCAGCAGCCAAGGAGACAGGGCCCCTTATGGCTACACCTTC. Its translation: CASSQGDRAPYGYTF.

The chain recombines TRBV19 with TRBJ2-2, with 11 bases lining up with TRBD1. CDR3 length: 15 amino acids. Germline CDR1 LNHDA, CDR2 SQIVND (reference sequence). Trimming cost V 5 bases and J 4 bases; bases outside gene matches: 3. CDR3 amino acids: CASSGQGAATGELFF. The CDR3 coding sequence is TGTGCCAGTAGTGGACAGGGGGCAGCCACCGGGGAGCTGTTTTTT.

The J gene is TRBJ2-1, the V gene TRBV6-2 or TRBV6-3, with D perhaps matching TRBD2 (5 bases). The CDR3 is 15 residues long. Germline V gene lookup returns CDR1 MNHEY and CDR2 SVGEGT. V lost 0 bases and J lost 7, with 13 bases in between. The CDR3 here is CASSYSNFPGNEQFF. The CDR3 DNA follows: TGTGCCAGCAGTTACTCTAATTTCCCGGGGAATGAGCAGTTCTTC.

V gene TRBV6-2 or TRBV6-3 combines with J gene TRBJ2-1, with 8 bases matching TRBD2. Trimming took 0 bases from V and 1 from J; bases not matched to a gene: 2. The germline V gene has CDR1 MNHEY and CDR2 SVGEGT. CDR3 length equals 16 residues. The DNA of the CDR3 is TGTGCCAGCAGTTACTCAAGCGGGGGATCCTACAATGAGCAGTTCTTC. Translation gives CASSYSSGGSYNEQFF.

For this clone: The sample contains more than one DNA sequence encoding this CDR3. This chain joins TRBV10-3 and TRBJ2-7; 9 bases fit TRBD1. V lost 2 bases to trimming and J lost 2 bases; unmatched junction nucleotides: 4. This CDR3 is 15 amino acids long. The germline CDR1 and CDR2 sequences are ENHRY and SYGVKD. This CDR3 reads CAISEPGQGTYEQYF. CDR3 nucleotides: TGTGCCATCAGTGAGCCGGGACAGGGAACCTACGAGCAGTACTTC.

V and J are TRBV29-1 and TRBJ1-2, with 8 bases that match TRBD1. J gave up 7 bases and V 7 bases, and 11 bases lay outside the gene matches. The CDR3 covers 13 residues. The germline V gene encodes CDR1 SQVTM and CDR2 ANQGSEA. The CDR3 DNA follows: TGCAGCGCTCAAGCGACAGGGGCTAGTGGCTACACCTTC. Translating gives CSAQATGASGYTF.

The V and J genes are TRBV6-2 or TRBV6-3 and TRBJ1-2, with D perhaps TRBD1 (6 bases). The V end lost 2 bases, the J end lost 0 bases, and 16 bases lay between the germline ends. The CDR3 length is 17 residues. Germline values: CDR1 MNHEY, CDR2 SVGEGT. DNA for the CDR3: TGTGCCAGCAGTTACGTGGGGGCCTCGGCCTCTAACTATGGCTACACCTTC. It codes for CASSYVGASASNYGYTF.

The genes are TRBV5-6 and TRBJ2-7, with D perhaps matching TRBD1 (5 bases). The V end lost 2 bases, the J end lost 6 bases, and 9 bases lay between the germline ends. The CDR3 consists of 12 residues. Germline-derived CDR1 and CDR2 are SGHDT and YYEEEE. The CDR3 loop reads CASSLQASEQYF. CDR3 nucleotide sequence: TGTGCCAGCAGCTTACAGGCCTCCGAGCAGTACTTC.

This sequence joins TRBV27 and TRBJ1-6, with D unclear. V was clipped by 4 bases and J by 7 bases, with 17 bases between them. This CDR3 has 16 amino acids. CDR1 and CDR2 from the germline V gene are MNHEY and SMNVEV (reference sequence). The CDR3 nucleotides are TGTGCCAGCAGTTCCCATGGGAGGTCTTACAATTCACCCCTCCACTTT. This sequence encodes CASSSHGRSYNSPLHF.

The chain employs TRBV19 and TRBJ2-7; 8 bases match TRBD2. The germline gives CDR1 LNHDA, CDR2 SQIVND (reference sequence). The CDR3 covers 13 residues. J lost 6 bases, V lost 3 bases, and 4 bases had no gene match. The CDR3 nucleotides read TGTGCCAGTAGTATTTACGGGACTAGCGAGCAGTACTTC. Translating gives CASSIYGTSEQYF.

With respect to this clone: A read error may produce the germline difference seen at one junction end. CDR3 protein: CASSLAGGEAQYF. The CDR3 nucleotides read TGTGCCAGCAGCTTGGCTGGTGGAGAGGCCCAGTACTTC. This sequence joins TRBV5-4 and TRBJ2-5, with unresolved D. Per the germline V gene, CDR1 is SGHNT and CDR2 is YYREEE (reference sequence). The CDR3 runs to 13 residues.

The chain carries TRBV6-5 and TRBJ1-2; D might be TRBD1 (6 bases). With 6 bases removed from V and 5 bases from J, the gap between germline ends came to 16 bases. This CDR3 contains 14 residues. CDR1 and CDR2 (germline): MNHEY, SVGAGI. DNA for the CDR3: TGTGCCAGCAGCCAGGACAGAGAGGCATATGGCTACACCTTC. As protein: CASSQDREAYGYTF.

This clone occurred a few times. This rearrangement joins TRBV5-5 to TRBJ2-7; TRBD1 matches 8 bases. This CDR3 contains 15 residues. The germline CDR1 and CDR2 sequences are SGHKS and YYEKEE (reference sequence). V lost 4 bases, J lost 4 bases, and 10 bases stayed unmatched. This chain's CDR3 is CASSNLRQGKYEQYF. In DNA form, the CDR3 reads TGTGCCAGCAGCAACCTTCGACAGGGGAAGTACGAGCAGTACTTC.

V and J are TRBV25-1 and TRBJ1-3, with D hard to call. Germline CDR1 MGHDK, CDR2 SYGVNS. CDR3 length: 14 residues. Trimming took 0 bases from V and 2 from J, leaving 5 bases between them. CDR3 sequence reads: CASSEYGTGNTIYF. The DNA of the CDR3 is TGTGCCAGCAGTGAATACGGGACTGGAAACACCATATATTTT.

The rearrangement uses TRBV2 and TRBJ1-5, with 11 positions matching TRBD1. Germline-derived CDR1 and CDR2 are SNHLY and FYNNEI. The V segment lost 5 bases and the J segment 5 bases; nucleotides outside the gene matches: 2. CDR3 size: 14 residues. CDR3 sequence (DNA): TGTGCCAGCAGTACGGGACAGGGGGATCAGCCCCAGCATTTT. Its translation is CASSTGQGDQPQHF.

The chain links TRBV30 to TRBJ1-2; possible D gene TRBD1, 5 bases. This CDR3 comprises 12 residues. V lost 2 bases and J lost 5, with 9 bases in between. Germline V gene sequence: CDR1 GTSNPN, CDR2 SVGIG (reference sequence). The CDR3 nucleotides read TGTGCCTGGAGTAGGAGGGGATATGGCTACACCTTC. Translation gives CAWSRRGYGYTF.

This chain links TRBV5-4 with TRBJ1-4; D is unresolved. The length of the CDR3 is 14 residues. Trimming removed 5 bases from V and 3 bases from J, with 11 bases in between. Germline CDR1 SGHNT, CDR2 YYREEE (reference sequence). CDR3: CASSPTRSNEKLFF. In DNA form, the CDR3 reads TGTGCCAGCAGTCCCACGCGATCTAATGAAAAACTGTTTTTT.

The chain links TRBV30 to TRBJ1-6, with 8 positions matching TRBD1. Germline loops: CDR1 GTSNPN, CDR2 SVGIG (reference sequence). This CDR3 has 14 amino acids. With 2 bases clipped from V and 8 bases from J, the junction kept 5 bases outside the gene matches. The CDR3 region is CAWSKDRVYSPLHF. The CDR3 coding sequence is TGTGCCTGGAGTAAGGACAGGGTATATTCACCCCTCCACTTT.

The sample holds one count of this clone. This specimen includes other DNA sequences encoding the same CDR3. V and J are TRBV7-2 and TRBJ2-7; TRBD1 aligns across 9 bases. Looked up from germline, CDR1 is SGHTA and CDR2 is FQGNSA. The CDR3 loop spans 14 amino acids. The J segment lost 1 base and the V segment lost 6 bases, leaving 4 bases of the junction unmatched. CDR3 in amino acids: CASRSGTGSYEQYF. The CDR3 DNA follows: TGTGCCAGCAGATCCGGGACAGGGTCCTACGAGCAGTACTTC.

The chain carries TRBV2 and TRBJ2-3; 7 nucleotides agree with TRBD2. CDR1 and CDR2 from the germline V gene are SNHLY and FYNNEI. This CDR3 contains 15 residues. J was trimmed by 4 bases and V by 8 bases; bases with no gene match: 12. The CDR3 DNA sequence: TGTGCCAGCGCTCCGAGCGGGGTCAGTTCAGATACGCAGTATTTT. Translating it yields CASAPSGVSSDTQYF.

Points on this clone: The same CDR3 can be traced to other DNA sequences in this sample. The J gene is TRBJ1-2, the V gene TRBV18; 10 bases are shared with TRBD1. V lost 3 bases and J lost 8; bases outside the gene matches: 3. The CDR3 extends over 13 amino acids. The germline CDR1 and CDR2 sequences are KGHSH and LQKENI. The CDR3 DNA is TGTGCCAGCTCACCGGGACAGGGGTCCGGCTACACCTTC. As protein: CASSPGQGSGYTF.

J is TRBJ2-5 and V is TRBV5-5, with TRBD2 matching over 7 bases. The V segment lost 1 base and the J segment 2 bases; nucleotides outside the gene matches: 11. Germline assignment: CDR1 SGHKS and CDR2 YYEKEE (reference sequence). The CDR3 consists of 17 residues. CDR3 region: CASSLLHGLVLQETQYF. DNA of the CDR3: TGTGCCAGCAGCTTGTTGCACGGACTAGTTCTTCAAGAGACCCAGTACTTC.

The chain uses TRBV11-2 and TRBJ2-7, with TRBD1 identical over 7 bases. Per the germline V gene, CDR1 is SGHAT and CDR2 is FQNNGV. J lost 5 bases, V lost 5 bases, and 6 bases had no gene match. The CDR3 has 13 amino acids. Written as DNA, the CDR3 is TGTGCCAGCAGCCCGGGACAGACAAACGAGCAGTACTTC. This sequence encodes CASSPGQTNEQYF.

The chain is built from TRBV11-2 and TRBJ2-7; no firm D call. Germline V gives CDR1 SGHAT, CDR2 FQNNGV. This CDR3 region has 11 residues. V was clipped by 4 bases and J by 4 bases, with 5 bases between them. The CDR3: CASSSLYEQYF. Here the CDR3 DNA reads TGTGCCAGCAGCTCTTTATACGAGCAGTACTTC.